The 21 T cell receptor beta chains below were found in one sample sequenced in a study of shared clonotypes between healthy human individuals. Clones were read by immunoSEQ multiplex PCR, and TCRdb kept only the in-frame ones, dropping some. The sample yields more than 400,000 clones, 60% to 80% seen once. Specimen: PBMCs. The receptors here all came from a woman in her thirties or forties in good health. Some clones in this sample may be carry-over from other donors' samples.

As to this clone: A much larger clone is a single base away; this may be a read error. The same CDR3 can be traced to other DNA sequences in this sample. The chain carries TRBV25-1 and TRBJ2-7; D not certain. Germline CDR1 and CDR2: MGHDK and SYGVNS. The CDR3 totals 11 residues. The V and J ends lost 6 bases and 3 bases respectively, with 6 bases between them. As DNA, the CDR3 is TGTGCCAGCAGCCCGGGCTACGAGCAGTACTTC. This gives the protein CASSPGYEQYF.

The chain joins TRBV11-3 to TRBJ2-1; TRBD2 agrees at 8 bases. Germline V gives CDR1 SGHNT, CDR2 YENEEA. The CDR3 is 16 residues long. V shed 0 bases and J 3 bases; nucleotides not matched to a gene: 4. The CDR3 bases are TGTGCCAGCAGCTTAGAGGGTAGCGGGAACTACAATGAGCAGTTCTTC. Translation: CASSLEGSGNYNEQFF.

The V call is TRBV6-5, the J call TRBJ1-4; D is perhaps TRBD1 (5 bases). This CDR3 has 14 residues. V was cut by 3 bases and J by 7 bases, with 12 bases left in between. Germline loops: CDR1 MNHEY, CDR2 SVGAGI. CDR3 sequence reads: CASSYMQGVEKLFF. CDR3 nucleotide sequence: TGTGCCAGCAGTTATATGCAGGGCGTTGAAAAACTGTTTTTT.

V is TRBV7-8 and J is TRBJ2-7, with 7 nucleotides matching TRBD2. Germline V gene lookup returns CDR1 SGHVS and CDR2 FQNEAQ. There are 16 residues in the CDR3. Germline trimming cut 2 bases from V and 0 bases from J; bases unmatched to any gene: 7. The CDR3 region is CASSLWIAGGSYEQYF. For the CDR3, the DNA is TGTGCCAGCAGCTTATGGATAGCGGGCGGCTCCTACGAGCAGTACTTC. Supplemented by reference TRBV7-8 and TRBJ2-7, the full variable domain reads GAGVSQSPRYKVAKRGQDVALRCDPISGHVSLFWYQQALGQGPEFLTYFQNEAQLDKSGLPSDRFFAERPEGSVSTLKIQRTQQEDSAVYLCASSLWIAGGSYEQYFGPGTRLTVT.

The chain is built from TRBV7-6 and TRBJ2-7, with 7 nucleotides matching TRBD2. Germline V gives CDR1 SGHVS, CDR2 FNYEAQ. The CDR3 length is 15 residues. V lost 6 bases to trimming and J lost 4 bases; unmatched junction nucleotides: 12. DNA of the CDR3: TGTGCCAGCAGTCCAGGGTACGGGGGGACGTACGAGCAGTACTTC. Amino acid sequence: CASSPGYGGTYEQYF.

V is TRBV5-1 and J is TRBJ1-2; D is ambiguous. Germline CDR1 SGHRS, CDR2 YFSETQ. V lost 0 bases and J lost 6, with 12 bases in between. CDR3 size: 14 residues. CDR3 DNA sequence: TGCGCCAGCAGCTTGGTGGCAGGAGAAAATGGCTACACCTTC. Residues: CASSLVAGENGYTF.

This chain links TRBV28 with TRBJ1-2; no clear D. V was cut by 4 bases and J by 7 bases, with 10 bases left in between. This CDR3 contains 12 residues. Germline V lookup: CDR1 MDHEN, CDR2 SYDVKM. CDR3 residues: CASSSRFGGYTF. The CDR3 nucleotides read TGTGCCAGCAGTTCCCGGTTTGGTGGCTACACCTTC.

V gene TRBV30 combines with J gene TRBJ1-5; a weak D match, TRBD1 (5 bases). This CDR3 is built from 12 residues. CDR1 and CDR2 from the germline V gene are GTSNPN and SVGIG (reference sequence). The V end was cut by 2 bases, the J end by 6 bases, with 8 bases between. CDR3 in DNA: TGTGCCTGGAGTCGCGGGGGTCAGCCCCAGCATTTT. Protein product: CAWSRGGQPQHF.

V usage is TRBV18 and J usage is TRBJ2-5; D is ambiguous. CDR3 length equals 13 residues. CDR1 KGHSH and CDR2 LQKENI come from the germline V gene. Trimming stripped 4 bases from V and 3 bases from J, with 9 bases between. The CDR3 nucleotides are TGTGCCAGCTCACTACTAAAGAAAGAGACCCAGTACTTC. Amino acids: CASSLLKKETQYF.

A word on this clone: A far larger clone is just one base off, so this is likely a read error. The J gene is TRBJ1-3, the V gene TRBV6-1, with a tentative D call TRBD1 (5 bases). Germline values: CDR1 MNHNS, CDR2 SASEGT. CDR3 length: 13 amino acids. V shed 3 bases and J shed 3 bases, with 6 bases lying between them. The CDR3 reads CASSDQGGNTIYF. The CDR3 DNA reads as TGTGCCAGCAGTGACCAGGGTGGAAACACCATATATTTT.

This chain joins TRBV5-5 and TRBJ2-2, with D possibly being TRBD1 (6 bases). The CDR3 loop spans 14 amino acids. Trimming removed 3 bases at V and 3 bases at J, with 9 bases between. CDR1 SGHKS and CDR2 YYEKEE come from the germline V gene (reference sequence). The CDR3 region is CASSWGQHTGELFF. The CDR3 nucleotides read TGTGCCAGCAGCTGGGGACAACACACCGGGGAGCTGTTTTTT. The full variable domain, in which reference TRBV5-5 and TRBJ2-2 provide the parts outside the CDR3, is DAGVTQSPTHLIKTRGQQVTLRCSPISGHKSVSWYQQVLGQGPQFIFQYYEKEERGRGNFPDRFSARQFPNYSSELNVNALLLGDSALYLCASSWGQHTGELFFGEGSRLTVL.

This chain connects TRBV19 to TRBJ1-2, with a possible D match to TRBD1 (5 bases). CDR1 and CDR2 from the germline V gene are LNHDA and SQIVND (reference sequence). CDR3 length: 14 amino acids. V lost 4 bases, J lost 5 bases, and 14 bases lay in between. DNA for the CDR3: TGTGCCAGTAGTAGCCGGGGCCGGGGGTATGGCTACACCTTC. This encodes CASSSRGRGYGYTF.

This clone was counted many times. The gene calls are TRBV4-1 and TRBJ2-7; D might be TRBD2 (5 bases). Germline V gives CDR1 MGHRA, CDR2 YSYEKL. The CDR3 has 21 amino acids. With 0 bases removed from V and 2 bases from J, the gap between germline ends came to 29 bases. The CDR3: CASSQDVPRAGFVGVPYEQYF. The CDR3 region has the DNA TGCGCCAGCAGCCAAGATGTGCCGCGGGCAGGCTTCGTGGGTGTTCCCTACGAGCAGTACTTC.

This clone was counted between two and nine times. Other DNA sequences in the sample encode the same CDR3. The chain employs TRBV18 and TRBJ2-3; the D gene could be TRBD1 or TRBD2 (5 bases each). CDR1 and CDR2 (germline): KGHSH, LQKENI. The CDR3 length is 14 residues. V was pared by 5 bases and J by 3 bases, with 12 bases between. In DNA form, the CDR3 reads TGTGCCAGCTCATCGGGGCCAGGGACAGATACGCAGTATTTT. Translating it yields CASSSGPGTDTQYF.

Turning to this clone: A read error may be the cause here, since a much bigger clone is one base away. The conserved phenylalanine or tryptophan normally closing the CDR3 is absent here, so this likely arose from a read error. This chain links TRBV7-9 with TRBJ1-1; no clear D gene. The CDR3 covers 14 residues. V gave up 1 base and J gave up 6 bases, with 12 bases separating them. CDR1 is SEHNR and CDR2 is FQNEAQ in the germline V gene (reference sequence). The CDR3 loop is CASSLGLMGAEAFL. The CDR3, as DNA: TGTGCCAGCAGCTTAGGTCTGATGGGAGCTGAAGCTTTCTTG.

The chain carries TRBV7-3 and TRBJ2-6; D ambiguous. Germline CDR1 is SGHTA and CDR2 is FQGTGA. The V end was cut by 0 bases, the J end by 3 bases, with 0 bases between. The CDR3 is 13 residues long. The CDR3: CASSLTGANVLTF. For the CDR3, the DNA is TGTGCCAGCAGCTTAACTGGGGCCAACGTCCTGACTTTC.

This chain's CDR3 is CASSQDAAGTYNEKLFF. The CDR3 DNA is TGCGCCAGCAGCCAAGATGCGGCGGGCACGTATAATGAAAAACTGTTTTTT. The chain is built from TRBV4-1 and TRBJ1-4; D remains ambiguous. V gave up 0 bases and J gave up 4 bases, with 15 bases separating them. Per germline, CDR1 MGHRA and CDR2 YSYEKL. This CDR3 is 17 amino acids long.

This clone was detected only a few times. V gene TRBV5-1 combines with J gene TRBJ2-5; D may correspond to TRBD1 or TRBD2 (5 bases each). The CDR3 consists of 13 residues. V was pared by 7 bases and J by 5 bases, with 15 bases between. The germline V gene encodes CDR1 SGHRS and CDR2 YFSETQ. The CDR3 here is CASGLVGDETQYF. In nucleotides, the CDR3 is TGCGCCAGCGGCCTCGTAGGGGACGAGACCCAGTACTTC.

This clone was picked up a small number of times. The CDR3 is CASSQGWREGNEQFF. The CDR3 DNA is TGCGCCAGCAGCCAAGGGTGGCGGGAGGGCAATGAGCAGTTCTTC. The chain combines TRBV4-3 with TRBJ2-1, with 9 bases matching TRBD2. CDR1 is LGHNA and CDR2 is YSLEER in the germline V gene. V shed 1 base and J 6 bases; nucleotides not matched to a gene: 4. The length of the CDR3 is 15 residues.

The chain uses TRBV21-1 and TRBJ2-3; the table's D call TRBD2 went unverified against the DNA. TRBV21-1 is a documented pseudogene. The CDR3 contains 16 residues. Written as DNA, the CDR3 is TGTGCCAGCAGTAAAACTAGCGGCTCGGGCACAGATACGCAGTATTTT. Its translation: CASSKTSGSGTDTQYF.

The chain employs TRBV10-2 and TRBJ2-1; 9 bases are shared with TRBD2. The CDR3 contains 13 residues. The junction had 7 bases not matched to a gene; V was cut back by 6 bases and J by 10 bases. Per germline, CDR1 WSHSY and CDR2 SAAADI. In DNA form, the CDR3 reads TGCGCCAGCAGAGCGGGAGGAATTGGCGAGCAGTTCTTC. This codes for CASRAGGIGEQFF.